This T cell receptor beta chain was obtained from a study of blood T cell repertoires in COVID-19. This CDR3 contains 16 residues. Germline V gives CDR1 MDHEN, CDR2 SYDVKM. V lost 4 bases and J lost 4, with 17 bases in between. Original analysis: Nucleated cell counts were estimated from reference gene primer amplification. The repertoire was sequenced with immunoSEQ multiplex PCR; TCRdb's copy has only in-frame clones and lacks some. That table is the source of V, J and clone size, and D and trimming were worked out from the DNA. The sample carries about 310,000 clones, around 89% recorded once. The chain carries TRBV28 and TRBJ1-5, with TRBD1 as a possible D gene (5 bases). This sequence was found in a woman in her forties with COVID-19, enrolled during active disease. The sequencing input was peripheral blood. This CDR3 is CASSSAGRVGNQPQHF. The CDR3 nucleotides are TGTGCCAGCAGTTCCGCGGGGCGAGTAGGGAATCAGCCCCAGCATTTT.